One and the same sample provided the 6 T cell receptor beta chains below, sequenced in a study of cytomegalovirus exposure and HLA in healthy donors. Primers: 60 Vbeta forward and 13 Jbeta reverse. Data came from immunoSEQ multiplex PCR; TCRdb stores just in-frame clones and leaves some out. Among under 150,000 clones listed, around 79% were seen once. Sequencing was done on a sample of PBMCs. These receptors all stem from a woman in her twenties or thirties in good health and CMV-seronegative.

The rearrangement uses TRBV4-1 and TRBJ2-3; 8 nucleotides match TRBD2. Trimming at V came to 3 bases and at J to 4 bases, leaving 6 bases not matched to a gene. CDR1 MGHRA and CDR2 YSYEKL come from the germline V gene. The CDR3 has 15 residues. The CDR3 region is CASSHGGARADTQYF. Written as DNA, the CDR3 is TGCGCCAGCAGCCACGGGGGGGCCAGGGCAGATACGCAGTATTTT.

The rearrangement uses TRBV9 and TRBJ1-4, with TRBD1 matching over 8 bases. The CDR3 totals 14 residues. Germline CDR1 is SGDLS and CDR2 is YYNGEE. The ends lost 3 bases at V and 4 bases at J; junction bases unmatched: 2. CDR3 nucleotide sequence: TGTGCCAGCAGCGGGACAGGGATTAATGAAAAACTGTTTTTT. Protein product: CASSGTGINEKLFF.

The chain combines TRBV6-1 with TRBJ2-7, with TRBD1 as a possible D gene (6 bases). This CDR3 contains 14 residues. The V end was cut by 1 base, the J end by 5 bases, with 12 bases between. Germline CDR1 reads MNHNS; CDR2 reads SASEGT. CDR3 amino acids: CASSEGGTLNEQYF. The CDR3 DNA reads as TGTGCCAGCAGTGAAGGAGGGACACTTAACGAGCAGTACTTC.

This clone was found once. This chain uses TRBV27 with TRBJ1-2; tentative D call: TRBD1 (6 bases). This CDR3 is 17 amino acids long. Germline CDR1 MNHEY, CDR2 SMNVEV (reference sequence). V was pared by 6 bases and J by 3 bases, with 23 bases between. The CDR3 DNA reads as TGTGCCAGCAGGGGACAACGGACGGTCGAGCGGTACTATGGCTACACCTTC. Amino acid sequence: CASRGQRTVERYYGYTF.

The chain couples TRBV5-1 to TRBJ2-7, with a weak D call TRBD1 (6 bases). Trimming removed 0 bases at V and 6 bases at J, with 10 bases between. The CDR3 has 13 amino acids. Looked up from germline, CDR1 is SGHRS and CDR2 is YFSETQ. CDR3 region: CASSLGGHGEQYF. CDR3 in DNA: TGCGCCAGCAGCTTGGGGGGGCACGGCGAGCAGTACTTC.

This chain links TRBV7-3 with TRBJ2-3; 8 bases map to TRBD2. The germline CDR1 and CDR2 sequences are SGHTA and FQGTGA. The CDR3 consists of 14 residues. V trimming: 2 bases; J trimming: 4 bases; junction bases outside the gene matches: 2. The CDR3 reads CASSLAGGSDTQYF. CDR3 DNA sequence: TGTGCCAGCAGCTTAGCGGGGGGTTCAGATACGCAGTATTTT. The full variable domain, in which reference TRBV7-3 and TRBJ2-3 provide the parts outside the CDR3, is GAGVSQTPSNKVTEKGKYVELRCDPISGHTALYWYRQSLGQGPEFLIYFQGTGAADDSGLPNDRFFAVRPEGSVSTLKIQRTERGDSAVYLCASSLAGGSDTQYFGPGTRLTVL.